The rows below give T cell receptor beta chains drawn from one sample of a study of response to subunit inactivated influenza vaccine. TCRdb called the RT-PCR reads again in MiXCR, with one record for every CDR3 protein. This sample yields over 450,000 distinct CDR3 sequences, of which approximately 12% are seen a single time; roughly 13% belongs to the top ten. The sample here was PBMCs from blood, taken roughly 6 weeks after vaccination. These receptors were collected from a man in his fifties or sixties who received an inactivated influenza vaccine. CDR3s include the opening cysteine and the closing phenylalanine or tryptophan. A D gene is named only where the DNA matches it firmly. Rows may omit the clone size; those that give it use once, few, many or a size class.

DNA: TGCAGCGTTGCCAAGAACACTGAAGCTTTCTTT
CDR3: CSVAKNTEAFF
size: NA
J: TRBJ1-1
D: NA
V: TRBV29-1

DNA: TGCAGTGCTCGTCCCGGGACTAGCGGGGCGGTCAATGAGCAGTTCTTC
CDR3: CSARPGTSGAVNEQFF
size: few
J: TRBJ2-1
D: TRBD2
V: TRBV20-1

DNA: TGCAGCGCGCATCCGGGACAGGGAGACGAGCAGTACTTC
CDR3: CSAHPGQGDEQYF
size: many
J: TRBJ2-7
D: TRBD1
V: TRBV29-1

DNA: TGTGCCAGCAGCTTAGGGTCAGGGCGGTATGTTATCGGACGATATAATTCACCCCTCCACTTT
CDR3: CASSLGSGRYVIGRYNSPLHF
size: NA
J: TRBJ1-6
D: NA
V: TRBV11-2

DNA: TGTGCCTGCTGCTCCCGACTAGCGGGGGGCTCCTTCTACAATGAGCAGTTCTTC
CDR3: CACCSRLAGGSFYNEQFF
size: once
J: TRBJ2-1
D: TRBD2
V: TRBV10-3

DNA: TGCAGCGTTGAAGAAGTGGGTGTCGCCTACGAGCAGTACTTC
CDR3: CSVEEVGVAYEQYF
size: few
J: TRBJ2-7
D: NA
V: TRBV29-1

DNA: TGTGCCAGCAGCTTAACCGGGGACAGGGGGACCGGGGAGCTGTTTTTT
CDR3: CASSLTGDRGTGELFF
size: few
J: TRBJ2-2
D: TRBD1
V: TRBV7-2

DNA: TGTGCCAGCAGTGCCCATAACAGGGGGCTGGGTGAGCAGTTCTTC
CDR3: CASSAHNRGLGEQFF
size: many
J: TRBJ2-1
D: TRBD1
V: TRBV6-2/TRBV6-3

DNA: TGTGCCATCAGTGCCGGACAGGGCGATGAGCAGTTCTTC
CDR3: CAISAGQGDEQFF
size: few
J: TRBJ2-1
D: TRBD1
V: TRBV10-3

DNA: TGTGCCAGCAGCTTGGCGCTTAGCGGTCACACAGATACGCAGTATTTT
CDR3: CASSLALSGHTDTQYF
size: few
J: TRBJ2-3
D: NA
V: TRBV5-8

DNA: TGTGCCAGCAGCCGTTCAACGGGAACAACTAATGAAAAACTGTTTTTT
CDR3: CASSRSTGTTNEKLFF
size: NA
J: TRBJ1-4
D: NA
V: TRBV7-2

DNA: TGTGCCAGCAGCGGGACTATAGCGCCAGATACGCAGTATTTT
CDR3: CASSGTIAPDTQYF
size: many
J: TRBJ2-3
D: TRBD2
V: TRBV5-6

DNA: TGTGCCAGCAGTTACTCGCAGGGAGGTCAGCCCCAGCATTTT
CDR3: CASSYSQGGQPQHF
size: NA
J: TRBJ1-5
D: NA
V: TRBV6-2/TRBV6-3

DNA: TGCGCCAGCAGCCGAGCCGGGACGGAGAAAGAGACCCAGTACTTC
CDR3: CASSRAGTEKETQYF
size: few
J: TRBJ2-5
D: NA
V: TRBV4-3